This is a list of T cell receptor beta chains from one sample in a study of T cell responses to AZD1222 COVID-19 vaccine. TCRdb keeps only in-frame clones here, not all; method: immunoSEQ multiplex PCR. Of around 140,000 clones detected, 86% appear once; the ten largest clones hold 5% to 5.5%. The material sequenced was peripheral blood, taken 28 days after the second AZD1222 dose. The receptors stem from an adult who received the AZD1222 COVID-19 vaccine. CDR3s include the opening cysteine and the closing phenylalanine or tryptophan. D genes are given only for firm matches. For some rows the clone size is stated as once, few or many, or as a class when expanded; others skip it.

d_gene | j_gene | v_gene | abundance | CDR3aa | CDR3nt
- | TRBJ2-6 | TRBV30 | - | CAWGRLGAGANVLTF | TGTGCCTGGGGGCGACTTGGAGCTGGGGCCAACGTCCTGACTTTC
- | TRBJ1-6 | TRBV30 | - | CAWNWALFDSPLHF | TGTGCCTGGAATTGGGCATTATTTGATTCACCCCTCCACTTT
- | TRBJ2-1 | TRBV5-1 | once | CASSPRGGDNEQFF | TGCGCCAGCAGCCCCCGGGGCGGTGACAATGAGCAGTTCTTC
TRBD2 | TRBJ2-1 | TRBV9 | - | CASSVVAGGKDEQFF | TGTGCCAGCAGCGTAGTAGCGGGAGGAAAAGATGAGCAGTTCTTC
- | TRBJ2-7 | TRBV7-9 | - | CASSSQGYEQYF | TGTGCCAGCAGCTCCCAGGGTTACGAGCAGTACTTC
- | TRBJ1-3 | TRBV6-1 | - | CASSEQFYSGNTIYF | TGTGCCAGCAGTGAGCAGTTTTACTCTGGAAACACCATATATTTT
TRBD1 | TRBJ2-3 | TRBV11-3 | - | CASSRDRDTDTQYF | TGTGCCAGCAGCCGGGACAGGGACACAGATACGCAGTATTTT
TRBD1 | TRBJ1-6 | TRBV5-1 | - | CASSPTRTGFSSPLHF | TGCGCCAGCAGCCCGACCCGGACAGGGTTTTCCTCACCCCTCCACTTT
- | TRBJ2-5 | TRBV3-1/TRBV3-2 | - | CASSQVGGLGETQYF | TGTGCCAGCAGCCAGGTGGGGGGCTTAGGGGAGACCCAGTACTTC
- | TRBJ1-1 | TRBV28 | - | CASSGSLRTEAFF | TGTGCCAGCAGTGGGTCGCTGAGGACTGAAGCTTTCTTT
- | TRBJ1-2 | TRBV5-1 | - | CASRGSGGDQANYGYTF | TGCGCCAGCAGGGGGAGTGGTGGGGACCAGGCCAACTATGGCTACACCTTC
TRBD1 | TRBJ1-6 | TRBV5-1 | - | CASSLQGVDSPLHF | TGCGCCAGCAGCTTACAGGGGGTGGATTCACCCCTCCACTTT
- | TRBJ2-3 | TRBV5-4 | - | CASSLVGAAQDTQYF | TGTGCCAGCAGCTTGGTGGGAGCGGCACAGGATACGCAGTATTTT
TRBD2 | TRBJ2-2 | TRBV4-1 | - | CASSDYTSGGNTGELFF | TGCGCCAGCAGCGATTATACTAGCGGGGGGAACACCGGGGAGCTGTTTTTT
TRBD2 | TRBJ2-1 | TRBV6-2/TRBV6-3 | - | CASSLAGLSNNEQFF | TGTGCCAGCAGCCTCGCGGGACTATCGAACAATGAGCAGTTCTTC
- | TRBJ1-1 | TRBV19 | - | CASTLLSGSNTEAFF | TGTGCCAGCACTCTCCTTTCAGGGTCGAACACTGAAGCTTTCTTT
TRBD1 | TRBJ2-7 | TRBV18 | - | CASSPPRAQGVTYEQYF | TGTGCCAGCTCACCACCGCGGGCACAGGGGGTCACCTACGAGCAGTACTTC
- | TRBJ1-2 | TRBV30 | - | CAWSPAGWTYGYTF | TGTGCCTGGAGCCCGGCAGGGTGGACCTATGGCTACACCTTC
TRBD2 | TRBJ2-3 | TRBV9 | - | CASSGGLAGYTDTQYF | TGTGCCAGCAGCGGCGGACTAGCGGGGTACACAGATACGCAGTATTTT
- | TRBJ1-2 | TRBV6-5 | - | CAIKKLGYGYTF | TGTGCCATCAAAAAATTGGGCTATGGCTACACCTTC
- | TRBJ1-5 | TRBV9 | - | CASSVGRGGNQPQHF | TGTGCCAGCAGCGTAGGGAGGGGGGGAAATCAGCCCCAGCATTTT
TRBD2 | TRBJ2-7 | TRBV9 | - | CASSPQLADYEQYF | TGTGCCAGCAGCCCTCAACTAGCGGACTACGAGCAGTACTTC
- | TRBJ1-5 | TRBV19 | - | CASSSPGQGGNQPQHF | TGTGCCAGTAGTTCTCCTGGGCAGGGCGGCAATCAGCCCCAGCATTTT
- | TRBJ2-5 | TRBV30 | - | CAWSVQGPGTQYF | TGTGCCTGGAGTGTACAGGGACCGGGGACCCAGTACTTC
TRBD2 | TRBJ2-1 | TRBV14 | - | CASSQGIGAGDSYNEQFF | TGTGCCAGCAGCCAAGGCATAGGAGCGGGAGACTCCTACAATGAGCAGTTCTTC
- | TRBJ1-6 | TRBV5-1 | - | CASSALEGSRSPLHF | TGCGCCAGCAGCGCACTCGAGGGGTCCAGGTCACCCCTCCACTTT
- | TRBJ2-2 | TRBV9 | - | CASSVEGLGELFF | TGTGCCAGCAGCGTAGAAGGTCTTGGGGAGCTGTTTTTT
TRBD1 | TRBJ1-4 | TRBV30 | - | CAWSVQDRAEKLFF | TGTGCCTGGAGTGTACAGGACAGGGCGGAAAAACTGTTTTTT
- | TRBJ1-4 | TRBV18 | - | CASSPYEGSEKLFF | TGTGCCAGCTCACCATATGAGGGGTCGGAAAAACTGTTTTTT
- | TRBJ2-5 | TRBV4-2 | - | CASSQGLGAGETQYF | TGTGCCAGCAGCCAAGGCTTGGGGGCAGGGGAGACCCAGTACTTC
- | TRBJ1-1 | TRBV2 | - | CASSEVATAFF | TGTGCCAGCAGTGAAGTGGCGACGGCTTTCTTT
TRBD1 | TRBJ1-2 | TRBV27 | - | CASSLWGTALNYGYTF | TGTGCCAGCAGTTTATGGGGGACAGCCCTTAACTATGGCTACACCTTC
TRBD1 | TRBJ1-5 | TRBV5-5 | - | CASSSTGTGATNQPQHF | TGTGCCAGCAGCTCCACTGGGACAGGGGCGACCAATCAGCCCCAGCATTTT
- | TRBJ1-6 | TRBV19 | - | CASRGPNYSPLHF | TGTGCCAGTAGAGGCCCGAACTATTCACCCCTCCACTTT
- | TRBJ1-2 | TRBV28 | - | CASSHKGYTF | TGTGCCAGCAGTCATAAAGGCTACACCTTC
TRBD1 | TRBJ2-7 | TRBV2 | - | CANLAGQGSYEQYF | TGTGCCAACCTCGCGGGACAGGGGTCCTACGAGCAGTACTTC
- | TRBJ2-1 | TRBV10-3 | - | CAISEEQSSYNEQFF | TGTGCCATCAGCGAGGAGCAGTCTTCCTACAATGAGCAGTTCTTC
- | TRBJ2-7 | TRBV7-2 | - | CASSISSYEQYF | TGTGCCAGCAGCATTAGCTCCTACGAGCAGTACTTC
TRBD1 | TRBJ1-6 | TRBV25-1 | - | CASSDLGTVRSPLHF | TGTGCCAGCAGTGACCTTGGGACAGTACGGTCACCCCTCCACTTT
- | TRBJ2-3 | TRBV5-1 | - | CASTMGVARSTDTQYF | TGCGCCAGCACCATGGGGGTAGCGAGGAGCACAGATACGCAGTATTTT
TRBD1 | TRBJ1-2 | TRBV19 | - | CASQDRGYYGYTF | TGTGCCAGTCAGGACAGGGGTTACTATGGCTACACCTTC
- | TRBJ1-1 | TRBV27 | few | CASSLGGWSNTEAFF | TGTGCCAGCAGTTTGGGGGGATGGTCGAACACTGAAGCTTTCTTT
TRBD2 | TRBJ2-2 | TRBV4-2 | - | CASSQGWASGNTGELFF | TGTGCCAGCAGCCAAGGGTGGGCTAGCGGGAACACCGGGGAGCTGTTTTTT
TRBD1 | TRBJ1-5 | TRBV28 | - | CASSLLAPGGINQPQHF | TGTGCCAGCAGTTTATTGGCCCCAGGGGGAATAAATCAGCCCCAGCATTTT
- | TRBJ1-1 | TRBV11-2 | - | CASSSRRGGNTEAFF | TGTGCCAGCAGCTCGCGCAGGGGAGGGAACACTGAAGCTTTCTTT
TRBD2 | TRBJ2-1 | TRBV3-1/TRBV3-2 | - | CASSRRSGGYNEQFF | TGTGCCAGCAGCCGCCGGAGCGGGGGTTACAATGAGCAGTTCTTC
TRBD1 | TRBJ2-1 | TRBV19 | - | CASSIQQGNEQFF | TGTGCCAGTAGTATTCAACAGGGGAATGAGCAGTTCTTC
TRBD2 | TRBJ2-3 | TRBV24-1 | - | CATSAVTSGYLSSTDTQYF | TGTGCCACCAGTGCCGTGACTAGCGGGTACCTTTCTAGCACAGATACGCAGTATTTT
TRBD1 | TRBJ1-1 | TRBV6-2/TRBV6-3 | - | CASSYSRQGDTEAFF | TGTGCCAGCAGTTACTCGAGACAGGGAGACACTGAAGCTTTCTTT
- | TRBJ2-7 | TRBV29-1 | few | CSARTGGDEQYF | TGCAGCGCGAGGACAGGCGGGGACGAGCAGTACTTC
- | TRBJ1-5 | TRBV14 | - | CASSIGTLTHQPQHF | TGTGCCAGCAGCATCGGGACTTTAACTCATCAGCCCCAGCATTTT
- | TRBJ1-2 | TRBV4-1 | - | CASSQAQGHYTF | TGCGCCAGCAGCCAAGCGCAGGGTCATTACACCTTC
- | TRBJ1-2 | TRBV28 | - | CATEVLTKGGYTF | TGTGCCACAGAGGTCCTCACGAAGGGTGGCTACACCTTC
- | TRBJ2-4 | TRBV29-1 | - | CSVRNLSYKNIQYF | TGCAGCGTGCGAAATTTATCCTACAAAAACATTCAGTACTTC
- | TRBJ1-5 | TRBV6-5 | few | CASSYLGQGVDQPQHF | TGTGCCAGCAGTTACCTCGGTCAGGGAGTCGATCAGCCCCAGCATTTT
- | TRBJ2-7 | TRBV7-2 | - | CASSPYHEQYF | TGTGCCAGCAGCCCCTATCACGAGCAGTACTTC
- | TRBJ1-4 | TRBV30 | - | CAWSPPNDNEKLFF | TGTGCCTGGAGCCCACCTAACGATAATGAAAAACTGTTTTTT